Following are 23 T cell receptor beta chains from one sample sequenced in a study of cytotoxic CD8 clonotypes in ibrutinib-treated CLL (dated by TCRdb to the early 2020s). What this sample's time point label stands for: approximately twelve months on ibrutinib. The library relied on the immunoSEQ multiplex PCR assay. What TCRdb holds here is the immuneACCESS table cut down to in-frame rearrangements. Part of the clones is not present; checked against another copy, under half of the missing clones reflect an unresolved V gene, and the others are unexplained. A total of over 200,000 clones appear in this sample, just over 70% of them only once. The ten largest clones add up to over 5.5% of the sample. Sequenced material: PBMCs, taken after 12 months of ibrutinib treatment. All receptors derive from a human donor with chronic lymphocytic leukemia.

This clone was seen once. The chain's CDR3 is CASRDLDNEQFF. DNA of the CDR3: TGTGCCAGCAGAGATTTAGACAATGAGCAGTTCTTC. The chain recombines TRBV5-4 with TRBJ2-1; D gene uncertain. The ends were cut back, 5 bases at V and 5 bases at J, with 8 bases in the middle. Per germline, CDR1 SGHNT and CDR2 YYREEE (reference sequence). The CDR3 covers 12 residues.

V is TRBV6-5 and J is TRBJ2-7; weak D call: TRBD2 (6 bases). Trimming removed 6 bases from V and 4 bases from J, with 19 bases in between. Germline V lookup: CDR1 MNHEY, CDR2 SVGAGI. This CDR3 spans 15 amino acids. DNA for the CDR3: TGTGCCAGCAGACTGGGACGGGGGAGTGCTTACGAGCAGTACTTC. Protein product: CASRLGRGSAYEQYF.

The chain couples TRBV11-2 to TRBJ1-2; 7 bases line up with TRBD1. J lost 8 bases, V lost 4 bases, and 4 bases had no gene match. Germline-derived CDR1 and CDR2 are SGHAT and FQNNGV. The length of the CDR3 is 12 residues. In DNA, the CDR3 is TGTGCCAGCAGCTCGACAGGGTACGGCTACACCTTC. It codes for CASSSTGYGYTF.

This clone was seen a handful of times. The chain links TRBV2 to TRBJ2-2; possibly TRBD1 for D (6 bases). Per the germline V gene, CDR1 is SNHLY and CDR2 is FYNNEI. This CDR3 contains 14 residues. V was pared by 7 bases and J by 3 bases, with 12 bases between. The CDR3 protein is CASKPGADTGELFF. The CDR3 DNA reads TGTGCCAGCAAGCCAGGGGCCGACACCGGGGAGCTGTTTTTT.

This sequence joins TRBV28 and TRBJ2-7; D remains unclear. Trimming pared 6 bases from V and 3 bases from J, leaving 12 bases between. Germline V lookup: CDR1 MDHEN, CDR2 SYDVKM. The CDR3 totals 13 residues. The CDR3 here is CASSLVQIYEQYF. As DNA, the CDR3 is TGTGCCAGCAGCCTCGTTCAAATCTACGAGCAGTACTTC. The whole variable domain, filled in from reference TRBV28 and TRBJ2-7, reads DVKVTQSSRYLVKRTGEKVFLECVQDMDHENMFWYRQDPGLGLRLIYFSYDVKMKEKGDIPEGYSVSREKKERFSLILESASTNQTSMYLCASSLVQIYEQYFGPGTRLTVT.

The genes are TRBV30 and TRBJ1-4, with TRBD1 matching 7 bases. This CDR3 is built from 14 residues. Germline trimming cut 4 bases from V and 5 bases from J; bases unmatched to any gene: 7. Germline CDR1 GTSNPN, CDR2 SVGIG (reference sequence). The CDR3 nucleotides read TGTGCCTGGACCCCGACAGGGTGGAATGAAAAACTGTTTTTT. It is translated as CAWTPTGWNEKLFF. The whole variable domain, remainder taken from reference TRBV30 and TRBJ1-4, is SQTIHQWPATLVQPVGSPLSLECTVEGTSNPNLYWYRQAAGRGLQLLFYSVGIGQISSEVPQNLSASRPQDRQFILSSKKLLLSDSGFYLCAWTPTGWNEKLFFGSGTQLSVL.

The chain recombines TRBV29-1 with TRBJ2-5; 7 nucleotides line up with TRBD1. This CDR3 has 14 residues. Germline assignment: CDR1 SQVTM and CDR2 ANQGSEA. V dropped 6 bases and J dropped 4; count of bases not matched to a gene: 11. CDR3 sequence: CSVRQGRSRETQYF. DNA for the CDR3: TGCAGCGTCCGACAGGGAAGGTCTCGAGAGACCCAGTACTTC.

V is TRBV7-6 and J is TRBJ2-5; D may be TRBD1 (6 bases). The V gene's germline CDR1 is SGHVS and CDR2 FNYEAQ. This CDR3 has 15 amino acids. V lost 2 bases and J lost 2, with 12 bases in between. The CDR3 loop is CASSLNWGRQETQYF. CDR3 nucleotides: TGTGCCAGCAGCTTAAATTGGGGGCGACAAGAGACCCAGTACTTC.

This clone has a handful of counts. V and J are TRBV30 and TRBJ2-3; D unclear. Germline V gene lookup returns CDR1 GTSNPN and CDR2 SVGIG (reference sequence). The V and J ends lost 3 bases and 1 base respectively, with 5 bases between them. This CDR3 contains 12 residues. The CDR3 spells CAWRQRTDTQYF. DNA of the CDR3: TGTGCCTGGAGACAGCGCACAGATACGCAGTATTTT. The whole variable domain, remainder taken from reference TRBV30 and TRBJ2-3, is SQTIHQWPATLVQPVGSPLSLECTVEGTSNPNLYWYRQAAGRGLQLLFYSVGIGQISSEVPQNLSASRPQDRQFILSSKKLLLSDSGFYLCAWRQRTDTQYFGPGTRLTVL.

In nucleotides, the CDR3 is TGTGCCAGCAGCCAAGGCCCGGGGGCAGGAACTGAAGCTTTCTTT. It yields the protein CASSQGPGAGTEAFF. The chain recombines TRBV4-2 with TRBJ1-1, with TRBD1 as a possible D gene (6 bases). Germline V CDR1 and CDR2: LGHNA, YNFKEQ. Trimming took 1 base from V and 5 from J, leaving 14 bases between them. The CDR3 totals 15 residues.

This clone was detected only once. The chain is built from TRBV7-2 and TRBJ2-2, with 8 bases matching TRBD1. V shed 5 bases, J shed 1 base, and the junction held 6 bases outside the gene matches. The CDR3 consists of 16 residues. CDR1 is SGHTA and CDR2 is FQGNSA in the germline V gene. DNA of the CDR3: TGTGCCAGCAGCCGCCCCGGGACAGGGAACACCGGGGAGCTGTTTTTT. Protein: CASSRPGTGNTGELFF.

This clone came up a few times. A read error may account for a junction end that differs from germline. Additional DNA sequences in this sample encode the identical CDR3. V and J are TRBV7-7 and TRBJ2-3; the D gene could be TRBD1 or TRBD2 (5 bases each). Germline loops: CDR1 SSHAT, CDR2 FNYEAQ (reference sequence). The CDR3 loop spans 14 amino acids. The DNA for the CDR3 is TGTGCTAGCAGCCTGGGGGACCTCACAGATACGCAGTATTTT. This codes for CASSLGDLTDTQYF.

The rearrangement uses TRBV18 and TRBJ2-7; D remains unclear. Germline CDR1 is KGHSH and CDR2 is LQKENI. The CDR3 spans 13 residues. V dropped 3 bases and J dropped 2 bases, with 8 bases sitting between them. CDR3 DNA sequence: TGTGCCAGCTCACCCAGGCTGGCCTACGAGCAGTACTTC. Protein product: CASSPRLAYEQYF.

The rearrangement joins TRBV5-1 to TRBJ1-4; possible D gene TRBD1, 5 bases. The V end was cut by 4 bases, the J end by 8 bases, with 18 bases between. CDR1 SGHRS and CDR2 YFSETQ come from the germline V gene. The CDR3 length is 15 residues. The CDR3 loop is CASSPPEAGQEKLFF. The CDR3 DNA follows: TGCGCCAGCAGCCCTCCCGAGGCCGGACAAGAAAAACTGTTTTTT. Full variable domain (missing parts from reference TRBV5-1 and TRBJ1-4): KAGVTQTPRYLIKTRGQQVTLSCSPISGHRSVSWYQQTPGQGLQFLFEYFSETQRNKGNFPGRFSGRQFSNSRSEMNVSTLELGDSALYLCASSPPEAGQEKLFFGSGTQLSVL.

This chain uses TRBV30 with TRBJ2-5; 13 nucleotides match TRBD2. This CDR3 region has 15 residues. Germline values: CDR1 GTSNPN, CDR2 SVGIG (reference sequence). V shed 1 base and J 3 bases; nucleotides not matched to a gene: 2. This CDR3 reads CAWSELAGGKETQYF. In DNA form, the CDR3 reads TGTGCCTGGAGTGAACTAGCGGGGGGGAAAGAGACCCAGTACTTC. The complete variable domain, with remaining parts taken from reference TRBV30 and TRBJ2-5, reads SQTIHQWPATLVQPVGSPLSLECTVEGTSNPNLYWYRQAAGRGLQLLFYSVGIGQISSEVPQNLSASRPQDRQFILSSKKLLLSDSGFYLCAWSELAGGKETQYFGPGTRLLVL.

This clone has at least ten counts. The genes are TRBV7-2 and TRBJ2-1; TRBD2 is a possible D gene (5 bases). The V gene's germline CDR1 is SGHTA and CDR2 FQGNSA. The CDR3 length is 16 residues. V lost 1 base and J 4 bases, leaving 14 bases between the germline ends. The CDR3 bases are TGTGCCAGCAGCTTAGTGAGGGCGTCGGGTTACAATGAGCAGTTCTTC. Amino acid sequence: CASSLVRASGYNEQFF.

This rearrangement joins TRBV5-1 to TRBJ1-6; possible D gene TRBD1, 5 bases. V gave up 1 base and J gave up 9 bases, with 11 bases separating them. Germline V gene data show CDR1 as SGHRS and CDR2 as YFSETQ. This CDR3 is 14 amino acids long. The DNA of the CDR3 is TGCGCCAGCAGCTTGCGGGGCCGCTCTTCACCCCTCCACTTT. It specifies CASSLRGRSSPLHF.

This clone was seen only a few times. The J gene is TRBJ2-7, the V gene TRBV4-1; TRBD1 matches at 8 bases. Per the germline V gene, CDR1 is MGHRA and CDR2 is YSYEKL. Losses at the gene ends were 1 base for V and 3 bases for J; bases not matched to a gene: 5. The CDR3 length is 15 residues. The CDR3, as DNA: TGCGCCAGCAGCCAAGTATCACAGGGGGTCTACGAGCAGTACTTC. Its translation is CASSQVSQGVYEQYF.

There are many counts of this clone. This chain joins TRBV28 and TRBJ1-5, with TRBD1 matching 10 bases. The germline V gene has CDR1 MDHEN and CDR2 SYDVKM. Losses at the gene ends were 2 bases for V and 2 bases for J; bases not matched to a gene: 6. This CDR3 spans 17 amino acids. The CDR3 nucleotides are TGTGCCAGCAGTTTAGCGACAGGGGGCGGTGGCAATCAGCCCCAGCATTTT. Translated: CASSLATGGGGNQPQHF.

The V call is TRBV11-2, the J call TRBJ1-1; tentatively, D is TRBD1 (5 bases). Germline CDR1 reads SGHAT; CDR2 reads FQNNGV. Deletions cut 5 bases from V and 3 bases from J, with 10 bases between. CDR3 size: 13 residues. CDR3 DNA: TGTGCCAGCAGCCCGGGACGGTACACTGAAGCTTTCTTT. It translates to CASSPGRYTEAFF.

In regard to this clone: An end of the junction does not agree with germline; a read error may underlie this. This chain uses TRBV4-2 with TRBJ2-7, with 10 nucleotides matching TRBD2. CDR3 size: 15 residues. Per the germline V gene, CDR1 is LGHNA and CDR2 is YNFKEQ. CDR3 in amino acids: CASRQASGSSYEQYF. DNA of the CDR3: TGTGCCAGCAGGCAAGCTAGCGGGAGTTCCTACGAGCAGTACTTC.

This clone turned up a few times. The CDR3 DNA sequence: TGTGCCAGCAGCGTAGAAGGTAGGGGGCTGACAGATACGCAGTATTTT. Its translation: CASSVEGRGLTDTQYF. The V and J genes are TRBV9 and TRBJ2-3, with TRBD1 matching over 7 bases. The CDR3 runs to 16 residues. V trimming: 0 bases; J trimming: 3 bases; junction bases outside the gene matches: 7. Germline V gene sequence: CDR1 SGDLS, CDR2 YYNGEE.

The genes are TRBV27 and TRBJ2-3; 8 positions match TRBD2. The CDR3 has 17 amino acids. The ends lost 4 bases at V and 2 bases at J; junction bases unmatched: 11. The germline CDR1 and CDR2 sequences are MNHEY and SMNVEV (reference sequence). The CDR3 sequence: CASSYSGEPPYTDTQYF. The CDR3 DNA is TGTGCCAGCAGTTATAGCGGGGAACCCCCCTACACAGATACGCAGTATTTT.